This entry lists 21 T cell receptor beta chains sequenced from one sample in a study of shared clonotypes between healthy human individuals. CD45RO-negative, CCR7-positively selected cells formed the naive CD8 fraction, excluding terminally differentiated effector memory CD45RA+ cells. The protocol was immunoSEQ multiplex PCR, while the TCRdb copy is restricted to in-frame clones and leaves out a portion. Here the sample spans about 2.2 million clones, approximately 92% being singletons. Sequenced material: naive CD8+ T cells from PBMCs. These receptor sequences come from a man between 18 and 35 years old in good health. Some clones in this sample may be carry-over from other donors' samples.

The DNA for the CDR3 is TGTGCCAGCAGCCCCTCTACAGGGGGCAGAAACTATGGCTACACCTTC. It yields the protein CASSPSTGGRNYGYTF. The chain links TRBV9 to TRBJ1-2; 9 nucleotides align to TRBD1. CDR1 SGDLS and CDR2 YYNGEE come from the germline V gene. The trim removed 4 bases at V and 2 bases at J, leaving 9 bases unmatched. This CDR3 has 16 residues. Using reference TRBV9 and TRBJ1-2 for the parts outside the CDR3, the full variable domain is DSGVTQTPKHLITATGQRVTLRCSPRSGDLSVYWYQQSLDQGLQFLIQYYNGEERAKGNILERFSAQQFPDLHSELNLSSLELGDSALYFCASSPSTGGRNYGYTFGSGTRLTVV.

The chain has TRBV10-3 and TRBJ2-2; no definite D call. Between the trimmed V and J ends, which lost 3 bases and 11 bases, there was a span of 7 bases. The CDR3 length is 11 residues. Per the germline V gene, CDR1 is ENHRY and CDR2 is SYGVKD. DNA for the CDR3: TGTGCCATCAGTGACAGCTTAGAGCTGTTTTTT. This encodes CAISDSLELFF.

V and J are TRBV4-3 and TRBJ2-1; D gene ambiguous. This CDR3 spans 14 amino acids. CDR1 is LGHNA, CDR2 YSLEER, per germline. The V gene lost 1 base and the J gene lost 10 bases, with 14 bases spanning the gap. As DNA, the CDR3 is TGCGCCAGCAGCCAAGGGTCCTTGTCGGAGGAGCAGTTCTTC. Amino acids: CASSQGSLSEEQFF.

The chain links TRBV28 to TRBJ1-1; no reliable D call. The CDR3 runs to 14 residues. Germline CDR1 and CDR2: MDHEN and SYDVKM. With 8 bases removed from V and 1 base from J, the gap between germline ends came to 14 bases. The CDR3 DNA sequence: TGTGCCAGCGGGTTTCTCGGGTCGAACACTGAAGCTTTCTTT. The encoded protein is CASGFLGSNTEAFF.

The chain joins TRBV5-4 to TRBJ2-7; D is perhaps TRBD1 or TRBD2 (5 bases each). CDR1 and CDR2 from the germline V gene are SGHNT and YYREEE (reference sequence). The V end was cut by 4 bases, the J end by 2 bases, with 10 bases between. This CDR3 spans 13 amino acids. In DNA form, the CDR3 reads TGTGCCAGCAGCACCGTGGGGGCCTACGAGCAGTACTTC. This gives the protein CASSTVGAYEQYF.

The chain couples TRBV6-1 to TRBJ2-1; possibly TRBD2 for D (5 bases). From germline, CDR1 is MNHNS and CDR2 SASEGT. Trimming removed 1 base from V and 6 bases from J, with 10 bases in between. CDR3 size: 14 residues. CDR3 residues: CASSEVVAGNEQFF. For the CDR3, the DNA is TGTGCCAGCAGTGAAGTGGTGGCGGGCAATGAGCAGTTCTTC.

The chain couples TRBV11-2 to TRBJ2-5, with D unclear. The DNA end is more similar to TRBJ2-7, so the J call may be wrong. Germline V gene sequence: CDR1 SGHAT, CDR2 FQNNGV. The CDR3 is made up of 12 amino acids. The CDR3 loop reads CASSLAAPEQYF. In DNA, the CDR3 is TGTGCCAGCAGCTTAGCCGCCCCCGAGCAGTACTTC.

The V and J genes are TRBV28 and TRBJ2-3; 10 bases map to TRBD2. CDR1 and CDR2 from the germline V gene are MDHEN and SYDVKM. This CDR3 contains 14 residues. With 8 bases clipped from V and 4 bases from J, the junction kept 6 bases outside the gene matches. The CDR3 reads CASLGTSEADTQYF. The DNA of the CDR3 is TGTGCCAGCTTAGGGACTAGCGAGGCAGATACGCAGTATTTT.

This chain connects TRBV19 to TRBJ1-1, with TRBD1 identical over 10 bases. V was pared by 4 bases and J by 4 bases, with 3 bases of the junction left unmatched. Per germline, CDR1 LNHDA and CDR2 SQIVND (reference sequence). The CDR3 length is 14 residues. Written as DNA, the CDR3 is TGTGCCAGTAGTAGCCGGACAGGGGGCACTGAAGCTTTCTTT. The encoded protein is CASSSRTGGTEAFF.

The V call is TRBV7-2, the J call TRBJ2-7; D perhaps matches TRBD1 (5 bases). V was trimmed by 1 base and J by 6 bases, leaving 10 bases between them. Germline V gene sequence: CDR1 SGHTA, CDR2 FQGNSA. CDR3 length: 13 amino acids. Here the CDR3 DNA reads TGTGCCAGCAGCTTAGGCAAGGGGCCCGAGCAGTACTTC. Translating it yields CASSLGKGPEQYF.

The chain recombines TRBV4-1 with TRBJ1-2; a weak D match, TRBD1 (5 bases). The CDR3 runs to 13 residues. CDR1 is MGHRA, CDR2 YSYEKL, per germline. Trimming shortened V by 4 bases and J by 13 bases, and 19 bases separated the two germline ends. CDR3 region: CASSRLEGFGSTF. CDR3 nucleotides: TGCGCCAGCAGCCGCCTTGAGGGGTTTGGGAGCACCTTC.

Of note for this clone: Different DNA sequences within this sample yield the same CDR3. The chain is built from TRBV18 and TRBJ2-3, with D unclear. CDR1 is KGHSH, CDR2 LQKENI, per germline. The V end lost 0 bases, the J end lost 2 bases, and 3 bases lay between the germline ends. There are 13 residues in the CDR3. The CDR3 DNA reads as TGTGCCAGCTCACCACCCCTCACAGATACGCAGTATTTT. Protein sequence: CASSPPLTDTQYF.

This chain uses TRBV2 with TRBJ1-1; D is possibly TRBD1 (6 bases). Germline CDR1 is SNHLY and CDR2 is FYNNEI. Trimming removed 8 bases at V and 0 bases at J, with 10 bases between. The CDR3 covers 13 residues. The CDR3 region has the DNA TGTGCCAGCGGGGGGCCCATGAACACTGAAGCTTTCTTT. Its protein product is CASGGPMNTEAFF.

The rearrangement joins TRBV11-2 to TRBJ2-5; D not resolved. The germline V and J ends were trimmed by 8 bases and 4 bases, with 23 bases remaining between them. CDR1 and CDR2 (germline): SGHAT, FQNNGV. This CDR3 is 16 amino acids long. The CDR3 coding sequence is TGTGCCAGCGGCGACGAGGAGCAGGTCCAGGCAGAGACCCAGTACTTC. This sequence encodes CASGDEEQVQAETQYF.

The genes are TRBV9 and TRBJ2-7; D possibly corresponds to TRBD1 (5 bases). Per germline, CDR1 SGDLS and CDR2 YYNGEE. The CDR3 has 15 amino acids. Between the trimmed V and J ends, which lost 0 bases and 0 bases, there was a span of 10 bases. The CDR3 here is CASSVDETASYEQYF. The CDR3 bases are TGTGCCAGCAGCGTAGATGAGACAGCCTCCTACGAGCAGTACTTC.

The chain combines TRBV6-1 with TRBJ1-5; maybe TRBD1 (5 bases). V lost 1 base and J lost 6, with 10 bases in between. This CDR3 comprises 14 residues. Germline V lookup: CDR1 MNHNS, CDR2 SASEGT. As DNA, the CDR3 is TGTGCCAGCAGTGAAGGGGGGTTCGGTCAGCCCCAGCATTTT. Translated, it gives CASSEGGFGQPQHF.

V is TRBV5-6 and J is TRBJ1-1, with D perhaps TRBD1 (5 bases). Germline V gives CDR1 SGHDT, CDR2 YYEEEE. This CDR3 comprises 14 residues. The ends were cut back, 0 bases at V and 4 bases at J, with 10 bases in the middle. The CDR3 loop is CASSLGVGLTEAFF. The CDR3 nucleotides read TGTGCCAGCAGCTTGGGAGTGGGGCTCACTGAAGCTTTCTTT.

This clone has a single count. The chain combines TRBV6-1 with TRBJ1-2; a weak D match, TRBD1 (5 bases). Trimming took 2 bases from V and 7 from J, leaving 14 bases between them. The germline CDR1 and CDR2 sequences are MNHNS and SASEGT. The CDR3 loop spans 14 amino acids. The CDR3 nucleotides are TGTGCCAGCAGTGAACGGGACTTTAGAGGTGGCTACACCTTC. This codes for CASSERDFRGGYTF.

The V and J genes are TRBV15 and TRBJ2-5; 8 bases fit TRBD1. The J call could be wrong; TRBJ2-7 is a better fit for the DNA end. Germline CDR1 and CDR2: LNHNV and YYDKDF (reference sequence). The CDR3 runs to 15 residues. DNA of the CDR3: TGTGCCACCAGCGTCGCCAGGGGGCTGTCTAACGAGCAGTACTTC. Its translation is CATSVARGLSNEQYF.

This rearrangement joins TRBV7-8 to TRBJ1-1; D is perhaps TRBD1 (6 bases). The V end was cut by 5 bases, the J end by 7 bases, with 17 bases between. There are 14 residues in the CDR3. Germline CDR1 SGHVS, CDR2 FQNEAQ. CDR3 sequence reads: CASSAVHRAGEAFF. In nucleotides, the CDR3 is TGTGCCAGCAGCGCGGTTCACAGGGCAGGTGAAGCTTTCTTT. Full variable domain (remainder filled in from reference TRBV7-8 and TRBJ1-1): GAGVSQSPRYKVAKRGQDVALRCDPISGHVSLFWYQQALGQGPEFLTYFQNEAQLDKSGLPSDRFFAERPEGSVSTLKIQRTQQEDSAVYLCASSAVHRAGEAFFGQGTRLTVV.

With respect to this clone: The same CDR3 can be traced to other DNA sequences in this sample. The chain carries TRBV5-1 and TRBJ1-5, with a tentative D call TRBD1 (6 bases). V lost 0 bases to trimming and J lost 4 bases, with 8 bases between them. The V gene's germline CDR1 is SGHRS and CDR2 YFSETQ. The CDR3 length is 14 residues. CDR3 residues: CASSLEGGNQPQHF. The CDR3 region has the DNA TGCGCCAGCAGCTTGGAGGGGGGTAATCAGCCCCAGCATTTT.